What follows describes a single T cell receptor beta chain. What it binds is unknown. Per the germline V gene, CDR1 is MNHEY and CDR2 is SVGAGI. V gave up 2 bases and J gave up 3 bases; unmatched junction bases: 3. The CDR3 has 14 amino acids. Indicated treatment: treatment-naive control, cytoreductive nephrectomy. The tumor was a clear cell renal cell carcinoma. Control tumor donors were several females and ten to twelve males, median age around 54 years. This specimen comes from a study of radiation and T cells in renal cell carcinoma. The study, taken as a whole, reports: Only small tumor regions of about 1.1 g were sampled. Dominant CDR3 motifs occupied more repertoire in irradiated than control tumors.

Here immunoSEQ multiplex PCR was the method, and the copy in TCRdb shows in-frame clones only, minus some. This sample has 15,000 to 17,000 clones; roughly 50% occur once, and the top ten carry approximately 11%. The chain is built from TRBV6-5 and TRBJ2-5, with TRBD1 matching 7 bases. The receptor comes from a man over 45 with renal cell carcinoma. Sequences were derived from tumor tissue, sampled from a patient whose treatment was nephrectomy without radiotherapy. The CDR3 DNA is TGTGCCAGCAGTTACACCGACAGGGAAGAGACCCAGTACTTC. It specifies CASSYTDREETQYF.